This T cell receptor beta chain was sequenced during a study of T cells in Graves' hyperthyroidism and ophthalmopathy. Germline values: CDR1 SQVTM, CDR2 ANQGSEA. CDR3 length equals 11 residues. What was amplified from RNA transcripts were TCR beta CDR3 regions. A set of HTBI primers served as the primers for a first-round RT-PCR of the TCR CDR3. MiXCR, run by TCRdb on the multiplex PCR reads, gives a single entry per CDR3 protein. The sample consists of around 540,000 distinct CDR3 sequences, 40% to 55% of them appearing once. V is TRBV29-1 and J is TRBJ1-2; D gene unclear. This sequence was found in a woman aged 18-35 years with Graves' hyperthyroidism. Sequenced input: peripheral blood or thyroid tissue (not recorded which). The CDR3 coding sequence is TGCAGTCTTACAGAGACCTATGGCTACACCTTC. Its protein product is CSLTETYGYTF.